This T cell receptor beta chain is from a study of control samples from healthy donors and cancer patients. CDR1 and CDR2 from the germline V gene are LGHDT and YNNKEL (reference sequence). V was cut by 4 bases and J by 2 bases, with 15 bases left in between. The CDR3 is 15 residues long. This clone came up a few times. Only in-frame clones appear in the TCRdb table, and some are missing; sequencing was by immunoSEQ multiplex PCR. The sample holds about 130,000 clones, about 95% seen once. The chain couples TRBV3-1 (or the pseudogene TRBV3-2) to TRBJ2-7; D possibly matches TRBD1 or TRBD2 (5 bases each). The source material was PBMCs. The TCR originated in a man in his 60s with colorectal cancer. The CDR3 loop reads CASSLGGGGPYEQYF. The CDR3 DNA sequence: TGTGCCAGCAGCCTCGGAGGTGGGGGTCCCTACGAGCAGTACTTC.